This is a list of T cell receptor beta chains from one sample in a study of T-cell reconstitution after alpha-beta-depleted transplantation in children. TCRdb reprocessed the PCR reads via MiXCR and lists one record per CDR3 protein. Among 65,000 to 85,000 distinct CDR3 sequences listed, approximately 10% were seen once. The specimen comprised PBMCs, sampled before TCRalphabeta/CD19-depleted stem cell transplant. The source is a boy aged 10-17 years with acute myeloid leukemia, due to receive a stem cell transplant. Each CDR3 is given with its conserved first and last residue. The order of the fields is clone size, V gene, J gene, CDR3 length, D gene, CDR3 DNA, CDR3 protein. A D gene is named only where the DNA matches it firmly. Expanded clones are given a class, and other clones once, few, many or no size at all.

size: once; V: TRBV29-1; J: TRBJ1-2; length: 15; D: TRBD1; DNA: TGCACCGTCCGCGACAGGGGGCGAACTAACTATGGCTACACCTTC; CDR3: CTVRDRGRTNYGYTF
size: few; V: TRBV20-1; J: TRBJ2-3; length: 16; D: TRBD2; DNA: TGCAGTGCTCCCGGGGCGGAGCGGGGGGGGCGGGGTACGCAGTATTTT; CDR3: CSAPGAERGGRGTQYF
size: many; V: TRBV7-9; J: TRBJ2-1; length: 13; D: NA; DNA: TGTGCCAGCAGCCCCTGGGCACTCAATGAGCAGTTCTTC; CDR3: CASSPWALNEQFF
size: many; V: TRBV4-2; J: TRBJ2-7; length: 16; D: TRBD2; DNA: TGTGCCAGCAGCCAAGGGAATAGCGGGCAGGTTTGGGAGCAGTACTTC; CDR3: CASSQGNSGQVWEQYF
size: many; V: TRBV7-9; J: TRBJ1-2; length: 17; D: NA; DNA: TGTGCCAGCAGCTCGGGGATCCGGGACAAGTTTTGGTATGGCTACACCTTC; CDR3: CASSSGIRDKFWYGYTF
size: many; V: TRBV9; J: TRBJ2-3; length: 15; D: NA; DNA: TGTGCCAGCAGCCCAGAGAAAACTTACACAGATACGCAGTATTTT; CDR3: CASSPEKTYTDTQYF
size: many; V: TRBV7-2; J: TRBJ2-1; length: 15; D: NA; DNA: TGTGCCAGCCGAGGGGAGCCATTTTTATACAATGAGCAGTTCTTC; CDR3: CASRGEPFLYNEQFF
size: many; V: TRBV4-2; J: TRBJ2-3; length: 16; D: TRBD2; DNA: TGTGCCAGCAGCCAAGTTGAGCGGGGGGGCACGGATACGCAGTATTTT; CDR3: CASSQVERGGTDTQYF
size: many; V: TRBV4-3; J: TRBJ2-1; length: 18; D: NA; DNA: TGCGCCAGCAGCCAAGTTGCCCAGCGGGCAACGTCCTACAATGAGCAGTTCTTC; CDR3: CASSQVAQRATSYNEQFF
size: many; V: TRBV7-2; J: TRBJ2-3; length: 14; D: TRBD2; DNA: TGTGCCAGCAGCTTTGCGTTCGCGGGAGTGGCTCAGTATTTT; CDR3: CASSFAFAGVAQYF
size: many; V: TRBV29-1; J: TRBJ2-7; length: 9; D: NA; DNA: TGCAGCGTCTCGTCCGAGCAGTACTTC; CDR3: CSVSSEQYF
size: many; V: TRBV27; J: TRBJ2-3; length: 16; D: NA; DNA: TGTGCCAGCAGTCTAGCCGGGACGGGTTATGCAGATACGCAGTATTTT; CDR3: CASSLAGTGYADTQYF
size: NA; V: TRBV12-3/TRBV12-4; J: TRBJ2-3; length: 18; D: TRBD2; DNA: TGTGCCAGCAGTACATCCGGGACTAGCGGGGGATACACAGATACGCAGTATTTT; CDR3: CASSTSGTSGGYTDTQYF
size: many; V: TRBV9; J: TRBJ1-2; length: 15; D: TRBD1; DNA: TGTGCCAGCAGCCTCGGACAGGGGGAAAACTATGGCTACACCTTC; CDR3: CASSLGQGENYGYTF
size: many; V: TRBV6-1; J: TRBJ1-5; length: 13; D: NA; DNA: TGTGCCAGCAGGGAGACTCGCAATCAGCCCCAGCATTTT; CDR3: CASRETRNQPQHF
size: many; V: TRBV5-6; J: TRBJ2-1; length: 16; D: TRBD2; DNA: TGTGCCAGCAGCTTCGGGACTAGCAATACGGTTAATGAGCAGTTCTTC; CDR3: CASSFGTSNTVNEQFF
size: many; V: TRBV12-3/TRBV12-4; J: TRBJ2-1; length: 15; D: TRBD1; DNA: TGTGCCAGCAGTTACGGACAGGGTACCTACAATGAGCAGTTCTTC; CDR3: CASSYGQGTYNEQFF
size: many; V: TRBV30; J: TRBJ2-3; length: 13; D: NA; DNA: TGTGCCTGGAGCGATTTTTTTGAGGATACGCAGTATTTT; CDR3: CAWSDFFEDTQYF
size: many; V: TRBV7-2; J: TRBJ2-7; length: 17; D: TRBD2; DNA: TGTGCCAGCAGCTCCGCGGGGGGAGGGTTTGGCTCCTACGAGCAGTACTTC; CDR3: CASSSAGGGFGSYEQYF
size: few; V: TRBV29-1; J: TRBJ2-3; length: 15; D: TRBD2; DNA: TGCAGCGTGCGCCAAAGCGGGGCCTTCACAGATACGCAGTATTTT; CDR3: CSVRQSGAFTDTQYF
size: NA; V: TRBV10-3; J: TRBJ2-2; length: 14; D: TRBD2; DNA: TGTGCCATCGAAGCGGGGGTCTTGGGCGGGGAGCTGTTTTTT; CDR3: CAIEAGVLGGELFF
size: many; V: TRBV20-1; J: TRBJ2-3; length: 14; D: NA; DNA: TGCAGTGCTAGAGGAGCGGGTCGGGGAGATACGCAGTATTTT; CDR3: CSARGAGRGDTQYF
size: many; V: TRBV20-1; J: TRBJ2-3; length: 15; D: NA; DNA: TGCAGTGCTAGAGTATCACGATTCCCTGCGGATACGCAGTATTTT; CDR3: CSARVSRFPADTQYF
size: many; V: TRBV7-9; J: TRBJ2-7; length: 13; D: NA; DNA: TGTGCCAGCAGCACCAACGGGAATTTCGGGCAGTACTTC; CDR3: CASSTNGNFGQYF
size: many; V: TRBV7-2; J: TRBJ1-1; length: 16; D: NA; DNA: TGTGCCAGCAGCTTAGACAGGGCTATGGTGGACACTGAAGCTTTCTTT; CDR3: CASSLDRAMVDTEAFF